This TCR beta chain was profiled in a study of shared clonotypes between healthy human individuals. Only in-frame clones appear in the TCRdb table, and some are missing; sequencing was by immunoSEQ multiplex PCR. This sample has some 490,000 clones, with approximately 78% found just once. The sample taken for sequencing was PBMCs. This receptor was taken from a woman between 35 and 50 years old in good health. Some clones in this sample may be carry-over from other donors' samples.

CDR3 protein: CAWSRPTAGNTIYF. The CDR3 DNA reads as TGTGCCTGGAGTAGACCGACAGCTGGAAACACCATATATTTT. The rearrangement uses TRBV30 and TRBJ1-3, with D maybe TRBD1 (5 bases). Trimming removed 2 bases at V and 2 bases at J, with 10 bases between. Germline V gene data show CDR1 as GTSNPN and CDR2 as SVGIG (reference sequence). The CDR3 length is 14 residues.